These 9 T cell receptor beta chains were sequenced from one sample in a study of blood T cell repertoires in COVID-19. Sequencing was performed with immunoSEQ multiplex PCR; in TCRdb, only in-frame clones are kept and a portion is missing. The sample comprises 50,000 or so clones, under 85% of which are singletons, and approximately 15% rests with the top ten. Sequencing was performed on peripheral blood. The receptor set was obtained from a middle-aged man with acute or convalescent COVID-19.

The chain recombines TRBV4-1 with TRBJ2-3, with a weak D call TRBD1 (5 bases). The CDR3 has 17 residues. Germline values: CDR1 MGHRA, CDR2 YSYEKL. Between the trimmed V and J ends, which lost 1 base and 0 bases, there was a span of 14 bases. CDR3 DNA: TGCGCCAGCAGCCAAGGAAGACTTGGGGCAAGCACAGATACGCAGTATTTT. It specifies CASSQGRLGASTDTQYF.

The chain links TRBV12-5 to TRBJ2-2, with D perhaps matching TRBD2 (7 bases). This CDR3 has 17 amino acids. Germline V gene data show CDR1 as LGHNT and CDR2 as FRNRAP. V was cut by 6 bases and J by 4 bases, with 21 bases left in between. CDR3 DNA: TGTGCTAGTGGCCCTCGGATGGCGGGGGCGACCACCGGGGAGCTGTTTTTT. As protein: CASGPRMAGATTGELFF.

The chain uses TRBV11-2 and TRBJ2-1; 9 bases are shared with TRBD2. J lost 3 bases, V lost 3 bases, and 15 bases had no gene match. Germline CDR1 SGHAT, CDR2 FQNNGV. CDR3 length: 19 amino acids. In DNA form, the CDR3 reads TGTGCCAGCAGCTTCTATGGGCTAGCGGGAAGGGGGAACTACAATGAGCAGTTCTTC. Protein product: CASSFYGLAGRGNYNEQFF.

V gene TRBV7-9 combines with J gene TRBJ2-1; D remains ambiguous. CDR3 length: 14 residues. The V end was cut by 2 bases, the J end by 0 bases, with 5 bases between. Germline V lookup: CDR1 SEHNR, CDR2 FQNEAQ (reference sequence). CDR3 amino acids: CASSLSSSYNEQFF. Here the CDR3 DNA reads TGTGCCAGCAGCTTATCGAGCTCCTACAATGAGCAGTTCTTC.

The J gene is TRBJ2-2, the V gene TRBV5-1; a possible D gene is TRBD2 (6 bases). The ends were cut back, 3 bases at V and 0 bases at J, with 12 bases in the middle. CDR1 SGHRS and CDR2 YFSETQ come from the germline V gene. This CDR3 comprises 16 residues. In DNA form, the CDR3 reads TGCGCCAGCAGCTGGGGGGAAAGATCGAACACCGGGGAGCTGTTTTTT. It translates to CASSWGERSNTGELFF.

The chain recombines TRBV7-2 with TRBJ2-7; 8 bases map to TRBD2. With V trimmed by 4 bases and J by 4 bases, 3 bases remained unmatched. This CDR3 is built from 13 residues. Germline V gene sequence: CDR1 SGHTA, CDR2 FQGNSA. The CDR3 coding sequence is TGTGCCAGCAGCTCGAGCGGGGGTTACGAGCAGTACGTC. This sequence encodes CASSSSGGYEQYV.

The V and J genes are TRBV4-1 and TRBJ1-1; 9 bases are a match to TRBD1. Germline assignment: CDR1 MGHRA and CDR2 YSYEKL. This CDR3 spans 15 amino acids. J gave up 3 bases and V 1 base, and 3 bases lay outside the gene matches. The CDR3 region has the DNA TGCGCCAGCAGCCAAGTACAGGGGGCGGACACTGAAGCTTTCTTT. As protein: CASSQVQGADTEAFF.

This chain connects TRBV10-3 to TRBJ1-2, with TRBD1 identical over 7 bases. CDR3 size: 13 residues. Germline V gene data show CDR1 as ENHRY and CDR2 as SYGVKD. V gave up 10 bases and J gave up 7 bases; unmatched junction bases: 12. For the CDR3, the DNA is TGTGCCACTCAGACGACAGGGCGCGTTGGCTACACCTTC. The encoded protein is CATQTTGRVGYTF.

The chain combines TRBV28 with TRBJ1-2, with D perhaps TRBD1 (5 bases). CDR1 is MDHEN, CDR2 SYDVKM, per germline. CDR3 size: 15 residues. Trimming left V 3 bases short and J 0 bases short, with 11 bases between. Here the CDR3 DNA reads TGTGCCAGCAGTTTGTCAGGGTATACTAACTATGGCTACACCTTC. This sequence encodes CASSLSGYTNYGYTF.